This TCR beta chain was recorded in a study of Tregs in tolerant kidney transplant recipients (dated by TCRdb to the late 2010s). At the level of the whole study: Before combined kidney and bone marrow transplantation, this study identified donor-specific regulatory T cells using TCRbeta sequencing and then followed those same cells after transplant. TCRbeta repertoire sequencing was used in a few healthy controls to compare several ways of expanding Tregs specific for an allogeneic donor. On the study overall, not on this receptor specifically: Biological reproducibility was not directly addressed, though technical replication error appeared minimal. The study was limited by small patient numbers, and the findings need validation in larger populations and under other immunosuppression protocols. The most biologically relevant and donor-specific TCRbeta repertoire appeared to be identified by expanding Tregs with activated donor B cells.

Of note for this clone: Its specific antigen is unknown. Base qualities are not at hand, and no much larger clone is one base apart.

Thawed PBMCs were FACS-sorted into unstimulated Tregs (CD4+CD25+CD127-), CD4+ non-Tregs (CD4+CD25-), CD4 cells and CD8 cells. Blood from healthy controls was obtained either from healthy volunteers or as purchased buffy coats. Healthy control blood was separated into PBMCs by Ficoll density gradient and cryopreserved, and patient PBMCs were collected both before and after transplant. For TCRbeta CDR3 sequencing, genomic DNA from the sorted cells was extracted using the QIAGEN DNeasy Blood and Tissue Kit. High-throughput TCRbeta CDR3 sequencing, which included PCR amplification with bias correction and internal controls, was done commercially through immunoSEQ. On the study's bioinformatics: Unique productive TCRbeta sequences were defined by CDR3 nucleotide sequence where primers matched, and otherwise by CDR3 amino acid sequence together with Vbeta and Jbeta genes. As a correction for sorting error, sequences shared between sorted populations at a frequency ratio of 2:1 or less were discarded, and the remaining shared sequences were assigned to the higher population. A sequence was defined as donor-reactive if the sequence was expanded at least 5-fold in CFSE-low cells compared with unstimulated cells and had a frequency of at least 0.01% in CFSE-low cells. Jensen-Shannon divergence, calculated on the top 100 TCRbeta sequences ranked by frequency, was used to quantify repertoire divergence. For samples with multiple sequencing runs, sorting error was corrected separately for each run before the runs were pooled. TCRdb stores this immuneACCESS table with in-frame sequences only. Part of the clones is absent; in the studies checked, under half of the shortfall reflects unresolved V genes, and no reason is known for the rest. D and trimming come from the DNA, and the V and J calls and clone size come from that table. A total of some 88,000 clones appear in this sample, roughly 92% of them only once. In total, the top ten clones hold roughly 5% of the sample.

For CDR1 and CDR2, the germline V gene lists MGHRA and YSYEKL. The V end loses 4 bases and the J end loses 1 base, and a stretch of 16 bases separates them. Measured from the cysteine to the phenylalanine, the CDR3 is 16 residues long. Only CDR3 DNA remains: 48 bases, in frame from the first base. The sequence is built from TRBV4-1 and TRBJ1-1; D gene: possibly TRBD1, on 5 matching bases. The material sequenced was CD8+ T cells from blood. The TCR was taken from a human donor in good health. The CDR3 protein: CASSPGRGTGNTEAFF. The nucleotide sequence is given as TGCGCCAGCAGCCCGGGGAGGGGAACGGGGAACACTGAAGCTTTCTTT.